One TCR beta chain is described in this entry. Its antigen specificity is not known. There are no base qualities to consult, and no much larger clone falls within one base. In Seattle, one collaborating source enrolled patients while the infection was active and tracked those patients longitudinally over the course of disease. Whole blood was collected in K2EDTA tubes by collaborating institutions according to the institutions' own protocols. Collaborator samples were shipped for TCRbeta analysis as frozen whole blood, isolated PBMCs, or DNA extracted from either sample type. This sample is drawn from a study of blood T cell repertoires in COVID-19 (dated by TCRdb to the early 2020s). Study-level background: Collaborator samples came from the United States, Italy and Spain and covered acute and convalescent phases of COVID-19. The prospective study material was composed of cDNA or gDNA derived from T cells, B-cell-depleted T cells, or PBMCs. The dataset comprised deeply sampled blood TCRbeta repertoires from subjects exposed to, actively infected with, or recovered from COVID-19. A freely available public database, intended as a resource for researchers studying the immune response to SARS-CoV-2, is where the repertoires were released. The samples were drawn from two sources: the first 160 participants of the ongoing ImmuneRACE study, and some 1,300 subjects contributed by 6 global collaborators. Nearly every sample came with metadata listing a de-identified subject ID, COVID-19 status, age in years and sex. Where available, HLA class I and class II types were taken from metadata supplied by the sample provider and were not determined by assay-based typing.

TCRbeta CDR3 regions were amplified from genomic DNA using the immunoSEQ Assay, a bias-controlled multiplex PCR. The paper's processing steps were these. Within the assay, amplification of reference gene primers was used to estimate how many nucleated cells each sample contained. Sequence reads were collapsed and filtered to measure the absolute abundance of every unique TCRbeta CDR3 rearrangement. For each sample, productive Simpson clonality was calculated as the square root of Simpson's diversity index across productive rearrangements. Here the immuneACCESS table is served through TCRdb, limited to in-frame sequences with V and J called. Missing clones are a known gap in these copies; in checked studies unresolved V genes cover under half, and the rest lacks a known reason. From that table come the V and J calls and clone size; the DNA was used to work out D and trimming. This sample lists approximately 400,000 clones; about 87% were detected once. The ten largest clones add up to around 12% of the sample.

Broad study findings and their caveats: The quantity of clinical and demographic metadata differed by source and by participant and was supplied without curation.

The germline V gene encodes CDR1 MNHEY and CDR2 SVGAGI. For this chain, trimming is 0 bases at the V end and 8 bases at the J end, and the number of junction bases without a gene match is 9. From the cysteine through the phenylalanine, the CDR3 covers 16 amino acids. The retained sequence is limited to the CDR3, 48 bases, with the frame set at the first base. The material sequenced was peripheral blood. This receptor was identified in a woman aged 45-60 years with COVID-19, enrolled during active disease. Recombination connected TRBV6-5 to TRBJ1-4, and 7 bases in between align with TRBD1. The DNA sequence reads TGTGCCAGCAGTTACTCGATGGGACAGTTTGGGGAAAAACTGTTTTTT. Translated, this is CASSYSMGQFGEKLFF.